Listed below are T cell receptor beta chains from one sample, sequenced in a study of blood T cells in healthy people across ages. TCRdb processed the 5' RACE reads anew with MiXCR; each CDR3 protein has one entry. The sample records roughly 700,000 distinct CDR3 sequences, approximately 50% being singletons. Sequencing was performed on blood. The receptor source for this set is a woman between 55 and 75 years old in good health. Each CDR3 is given with its conserved first and last residue. Fields, in order: D gene, V gene, J gene, clone size, CDR3 protein, CDR3 DNA. A D gene is named only where the DNA matches it firmly. Some rows mark clone size as missing; the rest say once, few, many or name a class of expanded clone.

d_gene: .
v_gene: TRBV7-9
j_gene: TRBJ2-5
abundance: .
CDR3aa: CASSLAAGLNEQYF
CDR3nt: TGTGCCAGCAGCTTAGCTGCAGGGCTCAATGAGCAGTACTTC

d_gene: TRBD1
v_gene: TRBV10-3
j_gene: TRBJ2-7
abundance: .
CDR3aa: CATATGQGAYEQYF
CDR3nt: TGTGCCACTGCCACGGGACAGGGGGCCTACGAGCAGTACTTC

d_gene: TRBD2
v_gene: TRBV5-1
j_gene: TRBJ2-7
abundance: few
CDR3aa: CASSFRTSERYEQYF
CDR3nt: TGCGCCAGCAGCTTCAGGACTAGCGAGCGATACGAGCAGTACTTC

d_gene: .
v_gene: TRBV5-1
j_gene: TRBJ2-2
abundance: many
CDR3aa: CASSLDPGSTGELFF
CDR3nt: TGCGCCAGCAGCTTGGATCCGGGGAGCACCGGGGAGCTGTTTTTT

d_gene: .
v_gene: TRBV2
j_gene: TRBJ1-6
abundance: few
CDR3aa: CASSRGHVERSPLHF
CDR3nt: TGTGCCAGCAGTCGGGGACATGTTGAGAGATCACCCCTCCACTTT

d_gene: TRBD1
v_gene: TRBV5-5
j_gene: TRBJ2-5
abundance: .
CDR3aa: CASSTGQAIQETQYF
CDR3nt: TGTGCCAGCAGCACGGGACAGGCTATCCAAGAGACCCAGTACTTC

d_gene: .
v_gene: TRBV5-1
j_gene: TRBJ2-2
abundance: .
CDR3aa: CASSPDGSTGELFF
CDR3nt: TGCGCCAGCAGCCCCGATGGGAGCACCGGGGAGCTGTTTTTT

d_gene: .
v_gene: TRBV27
j_gene: TRBJ1-1
abundance: few
CDR3aa: CASSPVSSTEAFF
CDR3nt: TGTGCCAGCAGTCCGGTCTCAAGCACTGAAGCTTTCTTT

d_gene: TRBD1
v_gene: TRBV20-1
j_gene: TRBJ2-7
abundance: .
CDR3aa: CSALDSTGGSYEQYF
CDR3nt: TGCAGTGCTCTCGATTCGACAGGGGGAAGCTACGAGCAGTACTTC

d_gene: TRBD1
v_gene: TRBV24-1
j_gene: TRBJ2-5
abundance: .
CDR3aa: CATSDPGQGTETQYF
CDR3nt: TGTGCCACCAGTGATCCGGGACAGGGCACGGAGACCCAGTACTTC

d_gene: .
v_gene: TRBV12-3/TRBV12-4
j_gene: TRBJ1-2
abundance: .
CDR3aa: CASSLRGGEIYGYTF
CDR3nt: TGTGCCAGCAGTTTACGCGGGGGTGAGATTTATGGCTACACCTTC

d_gene: TRBD1
v_gene: TRBV4-3
j_gene: TRBJ2-3
abundance: .
CDR3aa: CASSQGGQGNTDTQYF
CDR3nt: TGCGCCAGCAGTCAGGGGGGACAGGGGAACACAGATACGCAGTATTTT

d_gene: .
v_gene: TRBV12-3/TRBV12-4
j_gene: TRBJ2-5
abundance: few
CDR3aa: CASSLNGEETQYF
CDR3nt: TGTGCCAGCAGTTTAAACGGGGAAGAGACCCAGTACTTC

d_gene: .
v_gene: TRBV9
j_gene: TRBJ1-2
abundance: once
CDR3aa: CASGRDFTNYGYTF
CDR3nt: TGTGCCAGCGGAAGGGACTTTACCAACTATGGCTACACCTTC

d_gene: TRBD2
v_gene: TRBV7-2
j_gene: TRBJ2-5
abundance: .
CDR3aa: CASSLDSGRGEQYF
CDR3nt: TGTGCCAGCAGCTTAGACAGCGGGAGGGGTGAGCAGTACTTC

d_gene: .
v_gene: TRBV28
j_gene: TRBJ2-5
abundance: .
CDR3aa: CASRSRRDSYGWETQYF
CDR3nt: TGTGCCAGCAGATCACGCCGGGACTCGTACGGTTGGGAGACCCAGTACTTC

d_gene: .
v_gene: TRBV10-3
j_gene: TRBJ2-3
abundance: many
CDR3aa: CAISGFTDTQYF
CDR3nt: TGTGCCATCAGTGGTTTCACAGATACGCAGTATTTT

d_gene: TRBD2
v_gene: TRBV12-3/TRBV12-4
j_gene: TRBJ2-3
abundance: .
CDR3aa: CASSLPSGSDTQYF
CDR3nt: TGTGCCAGCAGTTTGCCTAGCGGGTCAGATACGCAGTATTTT

d_gene: .
v_gene: TRBV6-1
j_gene: TRBJ2-1
abundance: few
CDR3aa: CASTEGYNEQFF
CDR3nt: TGTGCCAGCACCGAAGGTTACAATGAGCAGTTCTTC

d_gene: TRBD2
v_gene: TRBV7-2
j_gene: TRBJ2-7
abundance: .
CDR3aa: CASSFRLAGGPPYEQYF
CDR3nt: TGTGCCAGCAGCTTCAGACTAGCGGGAGGCCCCCCGTACGAGCAGTACTTC

d_gene: TRBD2
v_gene: TRBV25-1
j_gene: TRBJ2-5
abundance: .
CDR3aa: CASSPTQGGGRQTQYF
CDR3nt: TGTGCCAGCAGTCCCACCCAAGGCGGGGGTCGACAGACCCAGTACTTC

d_gene: .
v_gene: TRBV6-2/TRBV6-3
j_gene: TRBJ2-1
abundance: once
CDR3aa: CASSQRLGVVNEQFF
CDR3nt: TGTGCCAGCAGTCAGAGGCTCGGAGTCGTCAATGAGCAGTTCTTC

d_gene: .
v_gene: TRBV9
j_gene: TRBJ2-5
abundance: once
CDR3aa: CASSVGTQAETQYF
CDR3nt: TGTGCCAGCAGCGTAGGAACGCAGGCGGAGACCCAGTACTTC

d_gene: .
v_gene: TRBV7-2
j_gene: TRBJ1-1
abundance: .
CDR3aa: CASSLESNTEAFF
CDR3nt: TGTGCCAGCAGCTTAGAGTCGAACACTGAAGCTTTCTTT

d_gene: .
v_gene: TRBV5-5
j_gene: TRBJ1-1
abundance: .
CDR3aa: CASSPARGEAFF
CDR3nt: TGTGCCAGCAGCCCCGCGCGAGGGGAAGCTTTCTTT

d_gene: TRBD2
v_gene: TRBV7-2
j_gene: TRBJ2-7
abundance: few
CDR3aa: CASSLDLADEQYF
CDR3nt: TGTGCCAGCAGCTTAGACCTAGCGGACGAGCAGTACTTC

d_gene: .
v_gene: TRBV4-3
j_gene: TRBJ2-7
abundance: many
CDR3aa: CASSPGPFSYEQYF
CDR3nt: TGCGCCAGCAGCCCCGGGCCGTTCTCCTACGAGCAGTACTTC

d_gene: .
v_gene: TRBV4-1
j_gene: TRBJ1-2
abundance: .
CDR3aa: CASSPMGDPLNYGYTF
CDR3nt: TGCGCCAGCAGCCCGATGGGGGATCCACTTAACTATGGCTACACCTTC

d_gene: .
v_gene: TRBV14
j_gene: TRBJ2-5
abundance: many
CDR3aa: CASSQGDTLQTQYF
CDR3nt: TGTGCCAGCAGCCAAGGGGACACCCTACAGACCCAGTACTTC

d_gene: TRBD1
v_gene: TRBV5-1
j_gene: TRBJ1-1
abundance: .
CDR3aa: CASSPVTGVNTEAFF
CDR3nt: TGCGCCAGCAGCCCAGTGACAGGGGTGAACACTGAAGCTTTCTTT

d_gene: .
v_gene: TRBV20-1
j_gene: TRBJ1-2
abundance: .
CDR3aa: CSASPDYGYTF
CDR3nt: TGCAGTGCCAGTCCCGACTATGGCTACACCTTC

d_gene: .
v_gene: TRBV4-2
j_gene: TRBJ2-5
abundance: .
CDR3aa: CASSQGSLGGYNEQYF
CDR3nt: TGTGCCAGCAGCCAAGGGTCACTAGGGGGATACAATGAGCAGTACTTC

d_gene: .
v_gene: TRBV7-2
j_gene: TRBJ1-6
abundance: .
CDR3aa: CASSTRGTRNSPLHF
CDR3nt: TGTGCCAGCAGCACTCGTGGGACAAGGAATTCACCCCTCCACTTT

d_gene: .
v_gene: TRBV14
j_gene: TRBJ1-1
abundance: .
CDR3aa: CASSHGQTGAFF
CDR3nt: TGTGCCAGCAGCCATGGACAGACTGGCGCTTTCTTT

d_gene: .
v_gene: TRBV7-2
j_gene: TRBJ2-3
abundance: once
CDR3aa: CAVQTSGLTAQYF
CDR3nt: TGTGCCGTCCAGACTAGTGGGCTGACGGCGCAGTATTTT

d_gene: TRBD2
v_gene: TRBV29-1
j_gene: TRBJ2-7
abundance: few
CDR3aa: CSVSTGGGYNEQYF
CDR3nt: TGCAGCGTTTCGACGGGGGGGGGTTACAATGAGCAGTACTTC